This TCR beta chain was observed in a study of long-term antiretroviral therapy in people with HIV. Study results and limitations: Blood dates from 2004 to 2017, possibly under older ART regimens. Controls showed broader CDR3 length ranges than did the HIV repertoires.

Concerning this clone: As yet, its antigen is unknown.

Trimming took off 5 bases at V and 0 bases at J, with 12 bases between the two ends. This CDR3 is 15 amino acids long. CDR1 is SEHNR, CDR2 FQNEAQ, per germline (reference sequence). Version v3.0 of the immunoSEQ assay ran at survey level. The repertoire was sequenced with immunoSEQ multiplex PCR; TCRdb's copy has only in-frame clones and lacks some. The repertoire holds about 28,000 clones, with roughly 80% as singletons. This TCR was recovered from a man between 40 and 49 years old with HIV. This specimen was unsorted PBMCs, taken 3 years after starting antiretroviral therapy. This rearrangement joins TRBV7-9 to TRBJ2-3; perhaps D is TRBD1 or TRBD2 (6 bases each). The CDR3, as DNA: TGTGCCAGCAGCAGGGGGACTCAAAGCACAGATACGCAGTATTTT. Protein: CASSRGTQSTDTQYF.